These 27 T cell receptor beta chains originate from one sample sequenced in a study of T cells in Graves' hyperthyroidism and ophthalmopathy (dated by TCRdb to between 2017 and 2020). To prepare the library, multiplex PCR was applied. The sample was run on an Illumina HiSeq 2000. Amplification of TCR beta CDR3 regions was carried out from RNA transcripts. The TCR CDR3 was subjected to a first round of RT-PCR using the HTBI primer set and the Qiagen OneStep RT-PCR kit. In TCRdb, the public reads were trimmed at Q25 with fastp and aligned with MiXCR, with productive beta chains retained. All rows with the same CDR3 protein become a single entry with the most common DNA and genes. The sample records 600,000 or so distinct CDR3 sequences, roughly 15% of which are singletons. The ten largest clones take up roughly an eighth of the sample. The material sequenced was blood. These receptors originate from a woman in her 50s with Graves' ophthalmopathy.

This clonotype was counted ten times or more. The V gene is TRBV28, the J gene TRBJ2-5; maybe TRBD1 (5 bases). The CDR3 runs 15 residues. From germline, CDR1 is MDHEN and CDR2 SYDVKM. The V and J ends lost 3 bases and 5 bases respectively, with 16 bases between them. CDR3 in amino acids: CASSLVGQGRETQYF. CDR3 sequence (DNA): TGTGCCAGCAGTTTGGTGGGGCAAGGTCGGGAGACCCAGTACTTC.

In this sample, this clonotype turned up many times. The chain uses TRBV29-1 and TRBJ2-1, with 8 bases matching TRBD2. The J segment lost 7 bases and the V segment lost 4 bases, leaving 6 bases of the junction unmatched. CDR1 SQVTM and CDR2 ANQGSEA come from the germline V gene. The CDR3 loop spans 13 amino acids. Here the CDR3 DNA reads TGCAGCGTTGTAGGGCGGGAGGTTAATGAGCAGTTCTTC. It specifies CSVVGREVNEQFF.

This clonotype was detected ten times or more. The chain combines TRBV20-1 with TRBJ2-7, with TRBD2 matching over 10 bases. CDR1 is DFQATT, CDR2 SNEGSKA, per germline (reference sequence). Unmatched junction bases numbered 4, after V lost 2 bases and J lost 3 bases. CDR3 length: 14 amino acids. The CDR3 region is CSARTWTSGYEQYF. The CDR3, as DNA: TGCAGTGCTAGAACCTGGACTAGCGGCTACGAGCAGTACTTC.

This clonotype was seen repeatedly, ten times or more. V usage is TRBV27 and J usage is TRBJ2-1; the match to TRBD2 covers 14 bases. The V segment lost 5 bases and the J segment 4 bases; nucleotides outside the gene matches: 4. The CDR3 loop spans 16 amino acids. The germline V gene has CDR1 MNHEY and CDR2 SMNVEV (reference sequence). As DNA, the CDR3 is TGTGCCAGCAGTCTCAGACTAGCGGGAGGGTACAATGAGCAGTTCTTC. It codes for CASSLRLAGGYNEQFF.

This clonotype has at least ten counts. The CDR3 here is CASSLSGDYGYTF. CDR3 DNA: TGTGCCAGCAGCTTGTCAGGGGACTATGGCTACACCTTC. The chain has TRBV27 and TRBJ1-2; the D gene is possibly TRBD1 (6 bases). This CDR3 has 13 residues. Germline V gene data show CDR1 as MNHEY and CDR2 as SMNVEV (reference sequence). V gave up 6 bases and J gave up 3 bases, with 11 bases separating them.

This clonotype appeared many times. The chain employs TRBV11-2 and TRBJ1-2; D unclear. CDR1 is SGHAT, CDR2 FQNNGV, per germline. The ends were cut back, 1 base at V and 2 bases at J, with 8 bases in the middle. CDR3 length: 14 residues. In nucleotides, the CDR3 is TGTGCCAGCAGCTTAGTTGGACGAAACTATGGCTACACCTTC. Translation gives CASSLVGRNYGYTF.

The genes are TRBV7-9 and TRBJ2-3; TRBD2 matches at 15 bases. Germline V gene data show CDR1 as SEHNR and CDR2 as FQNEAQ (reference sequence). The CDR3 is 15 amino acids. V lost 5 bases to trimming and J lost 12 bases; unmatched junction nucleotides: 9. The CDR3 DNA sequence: TGTGCCAGCAGCCCGAGGACTAGCGGGAGGGCCCAACAGTATTTT. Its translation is CASSPRTSGRAQQYF.

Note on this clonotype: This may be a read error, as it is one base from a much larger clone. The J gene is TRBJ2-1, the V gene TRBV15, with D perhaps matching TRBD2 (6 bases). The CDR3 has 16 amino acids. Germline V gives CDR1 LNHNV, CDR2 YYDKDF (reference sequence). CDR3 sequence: CATTTRGGSSYNERFF. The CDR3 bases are TGTGCCACCACCACACGTGGAGGGAGCTCCTACAATGAGCGGTTCTTC.

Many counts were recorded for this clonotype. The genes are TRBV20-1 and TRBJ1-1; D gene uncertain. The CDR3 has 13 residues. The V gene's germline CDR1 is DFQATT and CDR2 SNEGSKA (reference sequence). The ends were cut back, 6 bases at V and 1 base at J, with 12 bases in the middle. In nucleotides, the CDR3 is TGCAGTGCCCAGAGGACGGGGAACACTGAAGCTTTCTTT. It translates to CSAQRTGNTEAFF.

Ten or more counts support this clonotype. CDR3 loop: CASSLAGRADTQYF. CDR3 DNA sequence: TGCGCCAGCAGCTTAGCCGGGAGGGCAGATACGCAGTATTTT. The chain joins TRBV5-1 to TRBJ2-3; 8 nucleotides agree with TRBD2. Germline CDR1 reads SGHRS; CDR2 reads YFSETQ. J was trimmed by 4 bases and V by 2 bases; bases with no gene match: 3. There are 14 residues in the CDR3.

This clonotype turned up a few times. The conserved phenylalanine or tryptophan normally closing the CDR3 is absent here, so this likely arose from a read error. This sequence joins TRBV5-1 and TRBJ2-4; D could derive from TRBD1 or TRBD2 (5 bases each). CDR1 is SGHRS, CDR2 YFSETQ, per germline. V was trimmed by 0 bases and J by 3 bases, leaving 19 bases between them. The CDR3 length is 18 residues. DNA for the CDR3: TGCGCCAGCAGCTTGGATTATAGTCCACGGGACCACAAAAACATTCAGTACCTC. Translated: CASSLDYSPRDHKNIQYL.

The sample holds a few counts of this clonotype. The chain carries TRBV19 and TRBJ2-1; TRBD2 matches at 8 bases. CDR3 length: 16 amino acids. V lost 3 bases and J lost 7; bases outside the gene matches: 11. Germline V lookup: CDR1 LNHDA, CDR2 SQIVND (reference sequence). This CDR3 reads CASSMGRTSTGNEQFF. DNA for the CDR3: TGTGCCAGTAGTATGGGCCGGACTAGCACAGGTAATGAGCAGTTCTTC.

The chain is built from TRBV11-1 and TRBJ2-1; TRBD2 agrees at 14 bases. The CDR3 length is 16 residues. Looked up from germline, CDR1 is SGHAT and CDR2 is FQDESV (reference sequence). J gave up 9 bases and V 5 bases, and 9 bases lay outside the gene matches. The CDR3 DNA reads TGTGCCAGCAGCACCAAGGGACTAGCGGGAGCGAGTGAGCAGTTCTTC. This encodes CASSTKGLAGASEQFF.

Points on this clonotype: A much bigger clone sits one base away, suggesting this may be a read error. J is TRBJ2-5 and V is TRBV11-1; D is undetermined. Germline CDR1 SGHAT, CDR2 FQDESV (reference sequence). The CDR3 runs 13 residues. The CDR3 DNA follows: TGTGCCAGCGGCCGGGTGTCGGTTGAGATCCAGTACTTC. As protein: CASGRVSVEIQYF.

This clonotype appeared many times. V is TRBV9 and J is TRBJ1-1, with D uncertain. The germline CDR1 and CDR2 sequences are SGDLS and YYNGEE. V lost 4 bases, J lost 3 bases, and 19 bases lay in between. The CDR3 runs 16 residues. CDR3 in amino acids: CASSLSSGTWDTEAFF. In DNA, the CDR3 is TGTGCCAGCAGCTTGAGTTCAGGAACCTGGGACACTGAAGCTTTCTTT.

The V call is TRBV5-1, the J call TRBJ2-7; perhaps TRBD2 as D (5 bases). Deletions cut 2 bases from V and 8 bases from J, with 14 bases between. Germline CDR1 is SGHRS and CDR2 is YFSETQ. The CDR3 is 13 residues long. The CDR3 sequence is CASSLADRSKQYF. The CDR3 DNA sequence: TGCGCCAGCAGCTTAGCGGACCGCTCCAAGCAGTACTTC.

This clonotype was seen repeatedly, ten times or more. The CDR3 is CASSLGPGFSYEQYF. The DNA of the CDR3 is TGTGCCAGCAGTTTAGGACCAGGTTTCTCCTACGAGCAGTACTTC. The chain couples TRBV27 to TRBJ2-7, with D uncertain. The CDR3 runs 15 residues. Germline CDR1 and CDR2: MNHEY and SMNVEV (reference sequence). Trimming left V 2 bases short and J 0 bases short, with 11 bases between.

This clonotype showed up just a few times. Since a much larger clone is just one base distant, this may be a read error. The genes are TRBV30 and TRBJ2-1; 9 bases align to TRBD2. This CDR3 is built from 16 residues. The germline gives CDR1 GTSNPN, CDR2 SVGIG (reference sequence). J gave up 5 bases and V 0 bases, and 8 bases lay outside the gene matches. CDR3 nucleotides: TGTGCCTGGAGTGTACCCCGACTAGCGGACCACAATGAGCAGTTCTTC. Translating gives CAWSVPRLADHNEQFF.

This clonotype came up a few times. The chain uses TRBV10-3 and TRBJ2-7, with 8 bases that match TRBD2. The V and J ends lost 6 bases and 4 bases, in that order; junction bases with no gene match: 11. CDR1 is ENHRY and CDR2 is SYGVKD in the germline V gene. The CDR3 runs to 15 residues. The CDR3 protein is CAISDTSGRYYEQYF. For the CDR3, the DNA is TGTGCCATCAGCGATACTAGCGGCAGGTATTACGAGCAGTACTTC.

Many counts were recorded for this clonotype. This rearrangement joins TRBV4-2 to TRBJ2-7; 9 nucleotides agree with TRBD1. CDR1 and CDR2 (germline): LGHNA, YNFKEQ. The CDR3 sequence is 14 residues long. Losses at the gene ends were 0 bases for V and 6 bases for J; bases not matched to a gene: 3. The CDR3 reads CASSQDWGQGEQYF. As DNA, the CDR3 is TGTGCCAGCAGCCAAGATTGGGGACAGGGCGAGCAGTACTTC.

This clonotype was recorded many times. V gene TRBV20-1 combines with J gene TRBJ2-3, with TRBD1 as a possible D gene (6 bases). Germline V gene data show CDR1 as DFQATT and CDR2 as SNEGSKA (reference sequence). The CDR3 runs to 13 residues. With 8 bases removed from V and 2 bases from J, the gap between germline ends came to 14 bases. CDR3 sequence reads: CSSGDRDTDTQYF. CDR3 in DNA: TGCAGTTCAGGGGATCGGGACACAGATACGCAGTATTTT.

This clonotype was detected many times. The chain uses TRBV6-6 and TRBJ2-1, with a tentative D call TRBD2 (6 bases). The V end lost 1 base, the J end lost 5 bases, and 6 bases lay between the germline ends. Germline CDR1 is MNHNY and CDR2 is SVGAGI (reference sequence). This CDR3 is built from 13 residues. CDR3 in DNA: TGTGCCAGCAGTTACTGGAGGGACAATGAGCAGTTCTTC. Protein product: CASSYWRDNEQFF.

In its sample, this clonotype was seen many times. The CDR3 protein is CASSSSRREVKTDDYGYTF. For the CDR3, the DNA is TGTGCCAGCAGCTCTAGTAGGAGGGAGGTAAAGACAGATGACTATGGCTACACCTTC. The rearrangement uses TRBV7-9 and TRBJ1-2; D perhaps matches TRBD1 (5 bases). The CDR3 has 19 residues. V lost 4 bases and J 3 bases, leaving 27 bases between the germline ends. Germline CDR1 and CDR2: SEHNR and FQNEAQ (reference sequence).

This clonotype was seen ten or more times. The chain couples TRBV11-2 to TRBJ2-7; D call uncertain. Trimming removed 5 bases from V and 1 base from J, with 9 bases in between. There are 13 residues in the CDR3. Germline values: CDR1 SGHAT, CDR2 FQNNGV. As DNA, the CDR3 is TGTGCCAGCAGCAAGACGTCATCCTACGAGCAGTACTTC. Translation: CASSKTSSYEQYF.

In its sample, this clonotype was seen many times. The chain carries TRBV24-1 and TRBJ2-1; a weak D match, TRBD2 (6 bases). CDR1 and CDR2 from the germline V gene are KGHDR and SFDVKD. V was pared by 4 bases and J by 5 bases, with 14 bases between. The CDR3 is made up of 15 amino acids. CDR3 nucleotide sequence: TGTGCCACCAGTGACGTAAGGCTAGCGAACAATGAGCAGTTCTTC. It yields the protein CATSDVRLANNEQFF.

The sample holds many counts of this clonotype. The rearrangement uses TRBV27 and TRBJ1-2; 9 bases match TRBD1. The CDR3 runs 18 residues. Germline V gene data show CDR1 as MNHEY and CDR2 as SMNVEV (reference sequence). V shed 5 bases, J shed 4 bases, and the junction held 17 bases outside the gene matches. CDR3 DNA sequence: TGTGCCAGCAGTCGCACCGGGACAGGGAATCTCCTGTTCTATGGCTACACCTTC. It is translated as CASSRTGTGNLLFYGYTF.

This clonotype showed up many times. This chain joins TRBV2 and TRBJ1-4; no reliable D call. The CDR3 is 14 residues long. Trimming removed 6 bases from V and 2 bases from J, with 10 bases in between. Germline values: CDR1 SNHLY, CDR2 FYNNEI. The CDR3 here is CASSAEHTNEKLFF. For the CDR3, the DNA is TGTGCCAGCAGCGCAGAGCATACTAATGAAAAACTGTTTTTT.